Below, one T cell receptor (beta chain) is given with its context. Losses at the gene ends were 4 bases for V and 2 bases for J; bases not matched to a gene: 13. The CDR3 spans 17 residues. CDR1 and CDR2 (germline): LNHDA, SQIVND (reference sequence). This specimen belongs to a study of regulatory T cells in long-lasting Graves disease. Time point indicated: newly diagnosed GD, antithyroid drugs for less than 3 months. The TCR library was made from RNA extracted from PBMCs. Arm-PCR of CDR3 regions and iRepertoire HTBI primers were the basis on which TCR beta libraries were built. TCRdb reprocessed the multiplex PCR reads with MiXCR, giving one entry per CDR3 protein. The sample yields about 560,000 distinct CDR3 sequences, 15% to 20% seen once. This same sample was also taken into another study, of T cells in Graves' hyperthyroidism and ophthalmopathy.

The sequencing used peripheral blood mononuclear cells (PBMCs), collected at new diagnosis, from a patient treated with antithyroid drugs. This TCR was recovered from a man aged 18 to 29 with Graves disease. The gene calls are TRBV19 and TRBJ1-1, with TRBD1 identical over 7 bases. The CDR3: CASSTSAGQIPNTEAFF. CDR3 coding DNA: TGTGCCAGTAGTACAAGCGCGGGACAGATACCAAACACTGAAGCTTTCTTT.